One sample yielded the 31 T cell receptor beta chains listed below, sequenced in a study of radiotherapy plus CTLA-4 blockade in lung cancer. Using immunoSEQ multiplex PCR, the repertoire was profiled, and TCRdb retains in-frame clones only, with some absent. The sample lists 40,000 to 45,000 clones; approximately 70% were seen once. Sequences were derived from peripheral blood, sampled from a patient treated with radiotherapy plus ipilimumab. The receptors come from a human donor with non-small cell lung cancer who had stable disease on radiotherapy plus ipilimumab.

This chain uses TRBV20-1 with TRBJ2-5; D not certain. This CDR3 is built from 10 residues. V was trimmed by 5 bases and J by 4 bases, leaving 5 bases between them. CDR1 is DFQATT, CDR2 SNEGSKA, per germline (reference sequence). In nucleotides, the CDR3 is TGCAGTGCTGCCAGAGAGACCCAGTACTTC. It is translated as CSAARETQYF.

V gene TRBV7-2 combines with J gene TRBJ2-5, with TRBD2 identical over 8 bases. V shed 3 bases, J shed 5 bases, and the junction held 11 bases outside the gene matches. The germline V gene encodes CDR1 SGHTA and CDR2 FQGNSA. There are 16 residues in the CDR3. This chain's CDR3 is CASSLGVGGGQETQYF. Here the CDR3 DNA reads TGTGCCAGCAGCTTGGGGGTGGGCGGGGGGCAGGAGACCCAGTACTTC.

V gene TRBV25-1 combines with J gene TRBJ1-1; 9 bases fit TRBD1. J lost 3 bases, V lost 10 bases, and 6 bases had no gene match. CDR1 MGHDK and CDR2 SYGVNS come from the germline V gene. This CDR3 contains 13 residues. CDR3 DNA sequence: TGTGCCACAACAGGGGGCGGGTACACTGAAGCTTTCTTT. It encodes CATTGGGYTEAFF.

The rearrangement links TRBV6-5 to TRBJ1-1; no firm D call. V was pared by 6 bases and J by 6 bases, with 11 bases between. CDR1 is MNHEY and CDR2 is SVGAGI in the germline V gene. There are 12 residues in the CDR3. CDR3 sequence reads: CASRSIRAEAFF. The CDR3 nucleotides read TGTGCCAGCAGATCGATCCGAGCTGAAGCTTTCTTT.

This chain joins TRBV5-6 and TRBJ2-4, with D possibly TRBD2 on 6 matching bases. Trimming removed 4 bases at V and 9 bases at J, with 20 bases between. In germline, CDR1 is SGHDT, CDR2 YYEEEE. The CDR3 is 15 residues long. The CDR3 loop is CASSRPGDALIIQYF. CDR3 in DNA: TGTGCCAGCAGCCGACCGGGGGACGCCTTAATCATTCAGTACTTC.

V is TRBV5-6 and J is TRBJ2-5; TRBD1 agrees at 7 bases. The length of the CDR3 is 16 residues. Germline values: CDR1 SGHDT, CDR2 YYEEEE. V lost 6 bases, J lost 3 bases, and 14 bases stayed unmatched. In DNA form, the CDR3 reads TGTGCCAGCATGTGGTTGGCAGGGGGTTGGGAAGAGACCCAGTACTTC. It encodes CASMWLAGGWEETQYF.

This chain links TRBV7-9 with TRBJ2-1, with TRBD2 identical over 10 bases. CDR1 and CDR2 from the germline V gene are SEHNR and FQNEAQ (reference sequence). V dropped 5 bases and J dropped 4; count of bases not matched to a gene: 5. This CDR3 has 15 amino acids. The CDR3 sequence: CASSRSGGVYNEQFF. The CDR3 region has the DNA TGTGCCAGCAGCCGCAGCGGGGGGGTTTACAATGAGCAGTTCTTC.

J is TRBJ2-7 and V is TRBV4-1; a possible D gene is TRBD1 (5 bases). The CDR3 consists of 14 residues. Trimming shortened V by 1 base and J by 4 bases, and 11 bases separated the two germline ends. Germline V lookup: CDR1 MGHRA, CDR2 YSYEKL. As DNA, the CDR3 is TGCGCCAGCAGCCAAGTTACAGGAGTTTACGAGCAGTACTTC. Translation gives CASSQVTGVYEQYF.

The chain has TRBV4-1 and TRBJ2-1, with D perhaps matching TRBD1 (5 bases). The CDR3 contains 15 residues. Germline V gene data show CDR1 as MGHRA and CDR2 as YSYEKL. V was clipped by 2 bases and J by 2 bases, with 10 bases between them. CDR3 region: CASSQTKDTYNEQFF. As DNA, the CDR3 is TGCGCCAGCAGCCAAACCAAGGACACCTACAATGAGCAGTTCTTC.

The J gene is TRBJ1-5, the V gene TRBV18, with D maybe TRBD1 (5 bases). Trimming removed 3 bases at V and 0 bases at J, with 12 bases between. The CDR3 totals 16 residues. Germline V lookup: CDR1 KGHSH, CDR2 LQKENI. CDR3 region: CASSPRQSNSNQPQHF. In DNA, the CDR3 is TGTGCCAGCTCACCCAGACAGTCCAATAGCAATCAGCCCCAGCATTTT.

The gene calls are TRBV9 and TRBJ2-1; possibly TRBD1 for D (6 bases). This CDR3 contains 12 residues. The V gene's germline CDR1 is SGDLS and CDR2 YYNGEE. V gave up 1 base and J gave up 7 bases, with 6 bases separating them. CDR3 DNA: TGTGCCAGCAGCGTAACAGGGAATGAGCAGTTCTTC. This translates into CASSVTGNEQFF.

This clone was seen more than once but under ten times. The chain recombines TRBV12-5 with TRBJ2-3, with a weak D call TRBD1 (6 bases). Trimming took 7 bases from V and 5 from J, leaving 25 bases between them. CDR3 length equals 17 residues. Looked up from germline, CDR1 is LGHNT and CDR2 is FRNRAP. CDR3: CASDRPGGGSTIDTQYF. DNA for the CDR3: TGTGCTAGTGACCGCCCTGGGGGCGGGTCGACGATAGATACGCAGTATTTT. Filled out from reference TRBV12-5 and TRBJ2-3, the complete variable domain reads DARVTQTPRHKVTEMGQEVTMRCQPILGHNTVFWYRQTMMQGLELLAYFRNRAPLDDSGMPKDRFSAEMPDATLATLKIQPSEPRDSAVYFCASDRPGGGSTIDTQYFGPGTRLTVL.

The chain links TRBV4-1 to TRBJ2-7, with TRBD1 matching 9 bases. Germline-derived CDR1 and CDR2 are MGHRA and YSYEKL. There are 15 residues in the CDR3. Trimming at V came to 5 bases and at J to 2 bases, leaving 7 bases not matched to a gene. The CDR3 spells CASSRGTGIAYEQYF. CDR3 in DNA: TGCGCCAGCAGCAGAGGGACAGGGATTGCCTACGAGCAGTACTTC.

The J gene is TRBJ1-1, the V gene TRBV7-9; weak D call: TRBD1 (6 bases). CDR1 and CDR2 (germline): SEHNR, FQNEAQ (reference sequence). The CDR3 has 13 amino acids. The germline V and J ends were trimmed by 5 bases and 2 bases, with 9 bases remaining between them. Here the CDR3 reads CASSEQGNTEAFF. The CDR3 DNA reads TGTGCCAGCAGCGAACAGGGTAACACTGAAGCTTTCTTT.

The chain uses TRBV2 and TRBJ2-5; 8 nucleotides agree with TRBD2. Trimming cost V 3 bases and J 7 bases; bases outside gene matches: 1. The CDR3 extends over 12 amino acids. Per germline, CDR1 SNHLY and CDR2 FYNNEI. In DNA, the CDR3 is TGTGCCAGCAGTGACCTAGCGGGGACCCAGTACTTC. Protein sequence: CASSDLAGTQYF. Based on the CDR3 plus reference TRBV2 and TRBJ2-5, the full variable domain is EPEVTQTPSHQVTQMGQEVILRCVPISNHLYFYWYRQILGQKVEFLVSFYNNEISEKSEIFDDQFSVERPDGSNFTLKIRSTKLEDSAMYFCASSDLAGTQYFGPGTRLLVL.

V and J are TRBV11-3 and TRBJ2-3; TRBD2 agrees at 8 bases. The CDR3 covers 18 residues. The V gene end was trimmed by 5 bases and the J gene end by 2 bases; junction bases not matched to a gene: 15. CDR1 SGHNT and CDR2 YENEEA come from the germline V gene. The CDR3 DNA follows: TGTGCCAGCAGCACAAGAGCTCGAGCGGGGGCCTCCACAGATACGCAGTATTTT. Protein: CASSTRARAGASTDTQYF.

The V and J genes are TRBV10-2 and TRBJ1-1; 9 bases line up with TRBD1. The length of the CDR3 is 15 residues. Germline V gene lookup returns CDR1 WSHSY and CDR2 SAAADI. V lost 0 bases to trimming and J lost 10 bases; unmatched junction nucleotides: 9. CDR3 region: CASSESGTGRIRAFF. In DNA form, the CDR3 reads TGCGCCAGCAGTGAGTCGGGGACAGGGAGGATTAGAGCTTTCTTT.

The genes are TRBV6-4 and TRBJ2-7; D is possibly TRBD2 (5 bases). CDR3 length equals 12 residues. The V gene's germline CDR1 is MRHNA and CDR2 SNTAGT. The ends were cut back, 9 bases at V and 6 bases at J, with 15 bases in the middle. CDR3 sequence: CARTGVVSEQYF. The DNA of the CDR3 is TGTGCCAGAACCGGGGTTGTCTCCGAGCAGTACTTC.

This chain joins TRBV30 and TRBJ1-4; perhaps TRBD1 as D (5 bases). The CDR3 runs to 17 residues. Trimming removed 1 base from V and 0 bases from J, with 15 bases in between. Per the germline V gene, CDR1 is GTSNPN and CDR2 is SVGIG (reference sequence). The CDR3 is CAWSEGWGRSTNEKLFF. Here the CDR3 DNA reads TGTGCCTGGAGTGAAGGGTGGGGCAGATCAACTAATGAAAAACTGTTTTTT.

The V and J genes are TRBV11-2 and TRBJ1-1, with 10 bases matching TRBD1. With V trimmed by 9 bases and J by 0 bases, 7 bases remained unmatched. Germline V gene sequence: CDR1 SGHAT, CDR2 FQNNGV. CDR3 length: 15 residues. The CDR3 protein is CASGQGVSMNTEAFF. The CDR3 DNA sequence: TGTGCCAGTGGACAGGGGGTCTCTATGAACACTGAAGCTTTCTTT.

The chain combines TRBV7-3 with TRBJ2-1; the match to TRBD2 covers 9 bases. V lost 5 bases, J lost 7 bases, and 15 bases stayed unmatched. Germline V gene data show CDR1 as SGHTA and CDR2 as FQGTGA. There are 17 residues in the CDR3. In DNA, the CDR3 is TGTGCCAGCAGCCCCCAAGGCCCAGCGGGGGGAAGGAATGAGCAGTTCTTC. It translates to CASSPQGPAGGRNEQFF.

This clone was detected only a few times. Here the CDR3 DNA reads TGTGCCAGCAGCCAGGGTGGCGAAGCTTTCTTT. It encodes CASSQGGEAFF. The chain has TRBV7-3 and TRBJ1-1, with a tentative D call TRBD1 (5 bases). The CDR3 runs 11 residues. Trimming cost V 5 bases and J 8 bases, with 9 bases left between them. Germline lookup yields CDR1 SGHTA and CDR2 FQGTGA.

The CDR3 region is CASSPGGQGLSPLHF. In nucleotides, the CDR3 is TGTGCCAGCTCACCCGGCGGACAGGGTCTCTCACCCCTCCACTTT. V gene TRBV18 combines with J gene TRBJ1-6; 8 bases are shared with TRBD1. The junction had 8 bases not matched to a gene; V was cut back by 3 bases and J by 10 bases. The germline V gene encodes CDR1 KGHSH and CDR2 LQKENI. This CDR3 comprises 15 residues.

The chain is built from TRBV18 and TRBJ2-3, with 7 bases aligning to TRBD2. The CDR3 sequence is 14 residues long. Per the germline V gene, CDR1 is KGHSH and CDR2 is LQKENI. Unmatched junction bases numbered 10, after V lost 3 bases and J lost 10 bases. The CDR3 region has the DNA TGTGCCAGCTCACCTCGGGGGGTAGTAGGCGCGCAGTATTTT. Residues: CASSPRGVVGAQYF.

The chain combines TRBV10-2 with TRBJ1-4; D ambiguous. Trimming removed 7 bases from V and 8 bases from J, with 17 bases in between. The CDR3 has 14 residues. The germline V gene encodes CDR1 WSHSY and CDR2 SAAADI. CDR3 protein: CASKAGEGWEKLFF. As DNA, the CDR3 is TGCGCCAGCAAAGCTGGGGAGGGTTGGGAAAAACTGTTTTTT.

The chain is built from TRBV10-3 and TRBJ2-7; no definite D call. Germline loops: CDR1 ENHRY, CDR2 SYGVKD. V was shortened by 6 bases and J by 2 bases, with 8 bases between the two germline ends. The CDR3 has 12 residues. DNA of the CDR3: TGTGCCATCAGGAGCATGGCCTACGAGCAGTACTTC. Its translation: CAIRSMAYEQYF.

This sequence joins TRBV2 and TRBJ1-3, with 7 bases matching TRBD1. Per germline, CDR1 SNHLY and CDR2 FYNNEI. Losses at the gene ends were 7 bases for V and 3 bases for J; bases not matched to a gene: 6. The CDR3 spans 14 residues. The chain's CDR3 is CASKGTVIGNTIYF. The DNA of the CDR3 is TGTGCCAGCAAAGGGACAGTCATTGGAAACACCATATATTTT.

This clone came up a few times. This chain connects TRBV30 to TRBJ1-6; TRBD1 might be the D (5 bases). V was cut by 0 bases and J by 0 bases, with 6 bases left in between. This CDR3 spans 15 amino acids. Looked up from germline, CDR1 is GTSNPN and CDR2 is SVGIG (reference sequence). As DNA, the CDR3 is TGTGCCTGGAGTGTTGGGGCCTCCTATAATTCACCCCTCCACTTT. It encodes CAWSVGASYNSPLHF.

J is TRBJ1-4 and V is TRBV5-1; D is unresolved. Germline V gene sequence: CDR1 SGHRS, CDR2 YFSETQ. CDR3 length: 12 residues. The ends were cut back, 3 bases at V and 6 bases at J, with 6 bases in the middle. The CDR3 DNA sequence: TGCGCCAGCAGCTCGGTTTATGAAAAACTGTTTTTT. Amino acids: CASSSVYEKLFF.

The gene calls are TRBV10-3 and TRBJ2-5, with TRBD2 as a possible D gene (5 bases). The CDR3 is 17 residues long. V shed 6 bases and J shed 7 bases, with 27 bases lying between them. Germline V gene data show CDR1 as ENHRY and CDR2 as SYGVKD. The CDR3 reads CAIRGETGPKAGGTQYF. CDR3 DNA sequence: TGTGCCATCAGGGGAGAGACGGGCCCTAAGGCAGGAGGGACCCAGTACTTC.

A note on this clone: The DNA is left out, because the CDR3 cannot be placed on it with certainty; the CDR3 is given as TCRdb lists it. The chain couples TRBV9 to TRBJ1-2; the D call of TRBD1 is as the table states it, not checked on the DNA. The CDR3 adds up to 14 amino acids, both ends counted. Germline V gene sequence: CDR1 SGDLS, CDR2 YYNGEE. CDR3 residues: CASSVGVGQGSGTF.